This TCR beta chain stems from a study of blood T cells in healthy people across ages. A second PCR, run for about 6 to 11 cycles, used a sample-barcoded 5' primer plus a J-beta primer mix. TCRdb ran MiXCR on the 5' RACE reads and lists one entry per CDR3 protein. The sample carries about 570,000 distinct CDR3 sequences, around a quarter recorded once. Trimming took off 8 bases at V and 7 bases at J, with 9 bases between the two ends. The CDR3 sequence is 11 residues long. These data were likewise used in another study, on T cells of mothers and their children. That source adds: Whatever RNA was extracted went entirely into cDNA synthesis, at about 1.5 ug per 15 ul.

The sequenced sample consisted of blood. The chain recombines TRBV12-3 or TRBV12-4 with TRBJ2-1; D uncertain. The clonotype was recovered from a boy aged 2 to 9 in good health. This chain's CDR3 is CASETRNEQFF. The CDR3 nucleotides read TGTGCCAGCGAGACAAGGAATGAGCAGTTCTTC.